Here is one TCR beta chain with its context. This clone was counted once. What this receptor recognizes is not known. Qualities for individual bases were not recorded, and no much larger clone is one base off. V loses 2 bases, J loses 4 bases, and the germline ends lie 8 bases apart. The CDR3 runs 14 residues from the cysteine to the phenylalanine. Only CDR3 DNA is held: 42 bases, read in frame from base 1. Sequences MDHEN (CDR1) and SYDVKM (CDR2) are obtained from the germline V gene. CD8 naive samples were obtained by positive selection for CCR7 among CD45RO-negative cells, yielding a CD45RA+CCR7+ population from which TemRA cells were excluded. The donors were healthy, HIV-negative adults with no recently reported acute infections or vaccinations. Only Caucasian adults living in Nashville, Tennessee, USA were represented among the donors. Blood was collected by leukapheresis, and PBMCs were isolated by Ficoll-Histopaque density gradient centrifugation and then cryopreserved in liquid nitrogen vapor phase. Analytical flow cytometry was used to check the purity and quantity of each magnetically sorted T cell population. Each sorted fraction had its genomic DNA isolated and then quantified by UV absorbance on a Nanodrop 2000c.

This record belongs to a study of shared clonotypes between healthy human individuals (dated by TCRdb to 2019 to 2021). With regard to the full study: Three men and two women, aged 18 to 49 years, made up the cohort. Per donor, three plates each were used for CD4 naive and CD4 memory, two for CD8 naive, and one for CD8 memory. Blood TCR repertoires of 5 or 6 healthy adults were deeply sequenced to estimate repertoire size and the extent of clonotype sharing between individuals. Libraries were prepared and TCR repertoires were sequenced by different laboratories using diverse techniques, in order to increase sequencing depth and limit assay-specific biases. Between about 0.94 and 8.9 billion PBMCs per donor were obtained by leukapheresis. Results and caveats for the whole study, not just this receptor: When a handful of donors were compared, the shared fraction of clonotypes was roughly 4.8% for naive CD4, around 3.5% for naive CD8, 2.3% for memory CD4, and under 0.5% for memory CD8. Estimated clonotype richness was generally larger for naive than for memory subsets. Rarefaction of sorted-subset datasets indicated incomplete sequencing despite the large sequencing depth. Higher generation probabilities were observed for clonotypes shared by all four sorted-subset donors than for non-shared clonotypes. Based on pairwise subsampling, the degree of clonotype sharing among donors was expected to be affected by sequencing depth. Sampling was limited to blood, and TCR repertoires in tissue likely differ from TCR repertoires in blood. Because the study included a small number of donors, the genetic and exposure-history diversity represented was limited.

Using the deep immunoSEQ assay, multiplex PCR amplified TCR CDR3 regions from genomic DNA. Genomic DNA extracted from each cell subset was distributed evenly over all wells of several immunoSEQ 96-well plates, and each plate served as one replicate. For sorted subsets, around 200 ng genomic DNA, equal to 30,000 to 35,000 T cell genomes, was loaded into each replicate PCR. Purified libraries were measured with a Qubit 3.0 fluorometer, size-checked on a Bioanalyzer 2100, and measured again with the KAPA Library Quantification kit. Each immunoSEQ 96-well plate was sequenced on its own single-read 150-cycle Illumina NextSeq 550 flow cell. The authors processed their data as follows. Because the immunoSEQ output included only junctional sequences and no quality scores, the filtering could not be the same as the filtering used for full-length reads. To assign V/J genes and CDR3, sequences were annotated against IMGT germline references using PyIR, a Python wrapper for IgBLAST v1.9. Any read was removed if the V/J assignment was weak (E-value above 1e-6), the CDR3 was missing, or the read contained stop codons, out-of-frame junctions, or ambiguous translated residues. V3J clonotypes were defined by identical inferred V gene, J gene, and CDR3 amino acid sequence. Percentage overlap between repertoires was computed as shared unique clonotypes divided by the size of the smaller repertoire. Richness of each repertoire was evaluated using RTK rarefaction, the Chao1 estimator, and Recon v2.1 estimates of unobserved clonotypes. Generation probabilities for all TCRbeta clonotypes obtained by the gDNA method from a few donors were computed using OLGA. TCRdb stores this immuneACCESS table with in-frame sequences only. Part of the clones is absent; in the studies checked, under half of the shortfall reflects unresolved V genes, and no reason is known for the rest. V and J calls and clone size come straight from that table; D and trimming were deduced from the DNA. Recorded for this sample are about 2 million clones; about 95% of them occurred a single time. Jointly, the top ten make up around 1.1% of the sample.

The material sequenced was naive CD8+ T cells sorted from blood. Taken with the paper, the label for cell subset or site translates to: CD45RA+CCR7+. The TCR sequence derives from a man younger than 30 in good health. Recombination connected TRBV28 to TRBJ2-2; a weak D assignment points to TRBD2 (5 bases agree). CDR3 reads: CASSLEGTTGELFF. The nucleotides are TGTGCCAGCAGTTTAGAGGGTACCACCGGGGAGCTGTTTTTT.